This entry lists 3 T cell receptor beta chains sequenced from one sample in a study of shared clonotypes between healthy human individuals (dated by TCRdb to about 2020). Libraries were prepared through the immunoSEQ multiplex PCR assay. TCRdb retrieved this table from immuneACCESS and kept in-frame rearrangements only. Not all clones are present; in checked studies, unresolved V genes account for under half, and no reason is known for the remainder. The sample table holds around 1.6 million clones, of which 95% to 99% were seen once. The top ten hold roughly 0.4% of the sample. The material sequenced was naive CD4+ T cells sorted from blood. The sample's cell subset or site, from its label and the paper: CD45RA+ positively selected. These TCRs come from a man aged 25 to 45 in good health.

The chain joins TRBV7-6 to TRBJ2-1, with 11 bases aligning to TRBD2. CDR3 length equals 16 residues. Germline CDR1 reads SGHVS; CDR2 reads FNYEAQ. With V trimmed by 5 bases and J by 9 bases, 12 bases remained unmatched. The CDR3 nucleotides are TGTGCCAGCAGCCCCCGGTATAGCGGGAGGGCCGCTGAGCAGTTCTTC. Amino acid sequence: CASSPRYSGRAAEQFF.

The chain uses TRBV14 and TRBJ2-5; 12 nucleotides align to TRBD2. The V segment lost 2 bases and the J segment 2 bases; nucleotides outside the gene matches: 3. This CDR3 is 16 amino acids long. CDR1 is SGHDN and CDR2 is FVKESK in the germline V gene. CDR3 protein: CASSQTTSGSQETQYF. CDR3 nucleotides: TGTGCCAGCAGCCAAACGACTAGCGGGAGTCAAGAGACCCAGTACTTC.

The V and J genes are TRBV5-6 and TRBJ1-1; TRBD1 matches 7 bases. V shed 2 bases, J shed 1 base, and the junction held 5 bases outside the gene matches. The CDR3 runs 15 residues. Germline-derived CDR1 and CDR2 are SGHDT and YYEEEE. This chain's CDR3 is CASSLWTGWNTEAFF. CDR3 sequence (DNA): TGTGCCAGCAGCTTATGGACAGGCTGGAACACTGAAGCTTTCTTT.